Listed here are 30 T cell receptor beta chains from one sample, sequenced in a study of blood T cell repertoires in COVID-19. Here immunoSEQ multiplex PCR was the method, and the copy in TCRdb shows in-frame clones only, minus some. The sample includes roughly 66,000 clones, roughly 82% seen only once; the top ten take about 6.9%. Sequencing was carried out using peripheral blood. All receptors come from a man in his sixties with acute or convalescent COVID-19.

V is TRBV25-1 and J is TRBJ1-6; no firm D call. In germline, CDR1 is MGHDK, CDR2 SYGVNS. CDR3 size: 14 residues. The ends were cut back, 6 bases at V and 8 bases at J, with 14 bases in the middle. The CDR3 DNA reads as TGTGCCAGCAGCCCGGCAGGCGTTGATTCACCCCTCCACTTT. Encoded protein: CASSPAGVDSPLHF.

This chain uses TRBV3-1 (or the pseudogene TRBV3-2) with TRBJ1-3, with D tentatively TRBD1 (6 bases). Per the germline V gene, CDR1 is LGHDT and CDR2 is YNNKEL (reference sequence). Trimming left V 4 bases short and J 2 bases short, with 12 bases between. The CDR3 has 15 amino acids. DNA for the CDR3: TGTGCCAGCAGCCCCCGACAGGACGCTGGAAACACCATATATTTT. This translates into CASSPRQDAGNTIYF.

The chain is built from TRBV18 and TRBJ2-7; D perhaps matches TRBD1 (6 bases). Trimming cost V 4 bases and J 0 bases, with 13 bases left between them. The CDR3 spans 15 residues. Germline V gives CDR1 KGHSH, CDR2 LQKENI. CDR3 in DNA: TGTGCCAGCTCACGGCGCCGGGACACCTCCTACGAGCAGTACTTC. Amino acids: CASSRRRDTSYEQYF.

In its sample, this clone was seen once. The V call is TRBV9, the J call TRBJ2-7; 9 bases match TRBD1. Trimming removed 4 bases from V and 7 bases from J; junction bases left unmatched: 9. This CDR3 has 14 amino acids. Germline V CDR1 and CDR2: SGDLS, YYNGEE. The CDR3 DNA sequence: TGTGCCAGCAGCTCCGGGACAGGGTTCTTAGAGCAGTACTTC. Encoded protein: CASSSGTGFLEQYF.

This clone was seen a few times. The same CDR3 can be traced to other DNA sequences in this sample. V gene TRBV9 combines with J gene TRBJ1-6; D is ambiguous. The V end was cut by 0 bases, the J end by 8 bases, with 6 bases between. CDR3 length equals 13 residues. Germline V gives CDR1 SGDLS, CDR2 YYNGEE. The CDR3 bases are TGTGCCAGCAGCGTAGACTCGGATTCACCCCTCCACTTT. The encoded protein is CASSVDSDSPLHF.

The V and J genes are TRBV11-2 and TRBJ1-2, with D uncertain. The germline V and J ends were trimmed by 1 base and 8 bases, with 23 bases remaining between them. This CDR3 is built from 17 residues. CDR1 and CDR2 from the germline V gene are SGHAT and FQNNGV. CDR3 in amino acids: CASSLVVSAGPLLGYTF. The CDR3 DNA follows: TGTGCCAGCAGCTTAGTAGTGTCTGCAGGCCCCCTGTTGGGCTACACCTTC.

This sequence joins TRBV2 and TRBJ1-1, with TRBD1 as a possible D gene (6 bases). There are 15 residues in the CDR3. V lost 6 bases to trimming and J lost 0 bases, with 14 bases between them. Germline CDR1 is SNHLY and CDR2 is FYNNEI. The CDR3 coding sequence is TGTGCCAGCAGGGGAGGGGGAACTTTGAACACTGAAGCTTTCTTT. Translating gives CASRGGGTLNTEAFF.

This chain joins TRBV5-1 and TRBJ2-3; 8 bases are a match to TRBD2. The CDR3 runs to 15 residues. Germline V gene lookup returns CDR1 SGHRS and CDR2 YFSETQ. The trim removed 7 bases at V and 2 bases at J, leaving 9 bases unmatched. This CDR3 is CASATVAGPTDTQYF. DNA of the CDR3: TGCGCCAGCGCCACGGTAGCGGGGCCCACAGATACGCAGTATTTT. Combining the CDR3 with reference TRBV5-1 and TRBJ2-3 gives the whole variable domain KAGVTQTPRYLIKTRGQQVTLSCSPISGHRSVSWYQQTPGQGLQFLFEYFSETQRNKGNFPGRFSGRQFSNSRSEMNVSTLELGDSALYLCASATVAGPTDTQYFGPGTRLTVL.

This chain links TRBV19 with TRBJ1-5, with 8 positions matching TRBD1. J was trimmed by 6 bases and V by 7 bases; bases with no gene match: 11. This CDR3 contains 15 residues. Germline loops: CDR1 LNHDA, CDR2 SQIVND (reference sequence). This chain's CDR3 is CASTPTTGAVQPQHF. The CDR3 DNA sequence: TGTGCCAGTACCCCCACGACAGGGGCTGTTCAGCCCCAGCATTTT.

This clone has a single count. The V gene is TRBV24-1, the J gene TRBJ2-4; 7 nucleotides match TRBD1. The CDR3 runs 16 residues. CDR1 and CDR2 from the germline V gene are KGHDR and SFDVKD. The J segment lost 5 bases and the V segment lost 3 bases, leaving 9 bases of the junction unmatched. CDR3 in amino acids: CATSDPPRTGQNIQYF. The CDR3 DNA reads TGTGCCACCAGTGATCCCCCCCGGACAGGACAAAACATTCAGTACTTC.

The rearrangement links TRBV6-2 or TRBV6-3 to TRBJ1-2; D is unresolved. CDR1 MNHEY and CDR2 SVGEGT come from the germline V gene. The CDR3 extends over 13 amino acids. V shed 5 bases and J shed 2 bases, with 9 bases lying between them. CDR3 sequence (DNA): TGTGCCAGCAGTCTACAGCTCAACTATGGCTACACCTTC. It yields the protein CASSLQLNYGYTF.

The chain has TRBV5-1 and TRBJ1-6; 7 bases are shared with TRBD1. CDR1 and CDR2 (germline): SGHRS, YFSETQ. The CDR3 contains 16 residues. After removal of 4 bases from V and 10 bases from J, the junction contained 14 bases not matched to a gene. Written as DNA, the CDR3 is TGCGCCAGCAGCGAGGACACGACAGGGCGCGAATCACCCCTCCACTTT. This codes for CASSEDTTGRESPLHF.

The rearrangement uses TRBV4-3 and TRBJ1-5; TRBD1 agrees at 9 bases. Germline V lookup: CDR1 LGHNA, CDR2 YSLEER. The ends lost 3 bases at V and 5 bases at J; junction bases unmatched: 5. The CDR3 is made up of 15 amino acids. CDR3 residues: CASSQDRGFYQPQHF. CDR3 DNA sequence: TGCGCCAGCAGCCAGGACAGGGGATTTTATCAGCCCCAGCATTTT.

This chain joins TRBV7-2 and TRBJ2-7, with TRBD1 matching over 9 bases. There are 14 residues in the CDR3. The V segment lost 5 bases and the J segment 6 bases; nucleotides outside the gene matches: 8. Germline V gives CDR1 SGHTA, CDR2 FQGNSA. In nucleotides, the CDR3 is TGTGCCAGCAGCCCGAGGGACAGGGCCATCGAGCAGTACTTC. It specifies CASSPRDRAIEQYF.

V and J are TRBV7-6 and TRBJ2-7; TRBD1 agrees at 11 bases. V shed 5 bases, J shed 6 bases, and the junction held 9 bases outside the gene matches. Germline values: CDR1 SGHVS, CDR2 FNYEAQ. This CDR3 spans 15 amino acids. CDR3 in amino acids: CASSRTGQGGREQYF. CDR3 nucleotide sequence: TGTGCCAGCAGCCGTACGGGACAGGGGGGACGCGAGCAGTACTTC.

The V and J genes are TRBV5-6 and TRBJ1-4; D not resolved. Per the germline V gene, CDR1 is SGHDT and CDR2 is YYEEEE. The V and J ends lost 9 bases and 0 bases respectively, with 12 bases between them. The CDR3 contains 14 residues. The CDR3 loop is CATCEGATNEKLFF. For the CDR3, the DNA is TGTGCCACTTGTGAGGGAGCAACTAATGAAAAACTGTTTTTT.

CDR3 sequence (DNA): TGTGCCAGCAGCCAAGGCAACCAGGGTGAAGCTTTCTTT. Translated, it gives CASSQGNQGEAFF. The genes are TRBV4-2 and TRBJ1-1, with D possibly being TRBD1 (5 bases). Looked up from germline, CDR1 is LGHNA and CDR2 is YNFKEQ. Trimming shortened V by 1 base and J by 7 bases, and 10 bases separated the two germline ends. This CDR3 region has 13 residues.

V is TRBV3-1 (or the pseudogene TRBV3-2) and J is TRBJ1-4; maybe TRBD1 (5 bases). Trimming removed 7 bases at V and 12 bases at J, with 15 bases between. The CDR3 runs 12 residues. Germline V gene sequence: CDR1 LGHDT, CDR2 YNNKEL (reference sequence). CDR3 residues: CASTPSGSELFF. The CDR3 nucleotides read TGTGCCAGCACACCATCAGGGTCGGAACTGTTTTTT.

CDR3 region: CSAGGEETQYF. The CDR3 DNA reads TGCAGTGCTGGCGGGGAAGAGACCCAGTACTTC. V usage is TRBV20-1 and J usage is TRBJ2-5, with D tentatively TRBD2 (6 bases). Germline V CDR1 and CDR2: DFQATT, SNEGSKA (reference sequence). The germline V and J ends were trimmed by 5 bases and 3 bases, with 7 bases remaining between them. This CDR3 comprises 11 residues.

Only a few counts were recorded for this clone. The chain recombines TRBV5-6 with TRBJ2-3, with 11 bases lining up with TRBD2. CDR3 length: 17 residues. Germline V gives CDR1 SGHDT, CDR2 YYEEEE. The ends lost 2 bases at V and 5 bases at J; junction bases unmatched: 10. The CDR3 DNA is TGTGCCAGCAGCTTTTTTAGGACTAGCGGGCGGGGAGATACGCAGTATTTT. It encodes CASSFFRTSGRGDTQYF.

For the CDR3, the DNA is TGTGCCAGCTCACCGGACAGGACGAACACCGGGGAGCTGTTTTTT. Its protein is CASSPDRTNTGELFF. V usage is TRBV18 and J usage is TRBJ2-2; TRBD1 aligns across 7 bases. V trimming: 3 bases; J trimming: 0 bases; junction bases outside the gene matches: 1. The CDR3 is made up of 15 amino acids. Per the germline V gene, CDR1 is KGHSH and CDR2 is LQKENI.

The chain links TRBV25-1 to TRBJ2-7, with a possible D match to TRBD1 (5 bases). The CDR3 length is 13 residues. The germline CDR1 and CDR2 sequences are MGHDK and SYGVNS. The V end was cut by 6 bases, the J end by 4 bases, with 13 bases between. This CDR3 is CASSQIPGYEQYF. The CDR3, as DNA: TGTGCCAGCAGCCAAATTCCAGGGTACGAGCAGTACTTC.

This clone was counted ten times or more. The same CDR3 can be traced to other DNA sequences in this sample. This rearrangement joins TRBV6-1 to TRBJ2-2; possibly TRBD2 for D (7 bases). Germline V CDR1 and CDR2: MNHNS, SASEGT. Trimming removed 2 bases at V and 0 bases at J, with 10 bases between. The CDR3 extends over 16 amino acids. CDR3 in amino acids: CASSERGGANTGELFF. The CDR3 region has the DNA TGTGCCAGCAGTGAAAGGGGGGGGGCGAACACCGGGGAGCTGTTTTTT.

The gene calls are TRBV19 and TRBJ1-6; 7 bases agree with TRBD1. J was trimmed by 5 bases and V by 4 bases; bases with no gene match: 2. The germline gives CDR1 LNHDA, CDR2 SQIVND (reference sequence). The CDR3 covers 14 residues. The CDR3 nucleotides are TGTGCCAGTAGTACGGGACAGCATAATTCACCCCTCCACTTT. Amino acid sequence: CASSTGQHNSPLHF.

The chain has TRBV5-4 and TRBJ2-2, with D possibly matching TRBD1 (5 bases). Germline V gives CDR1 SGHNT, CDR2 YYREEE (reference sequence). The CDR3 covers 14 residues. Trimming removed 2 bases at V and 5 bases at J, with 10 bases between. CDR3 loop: CASSFPRETGELFF. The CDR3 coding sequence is TGTGCCAGCAGCTTCCCCAGGGAAACCGGGGAGCTGTTTTTT.

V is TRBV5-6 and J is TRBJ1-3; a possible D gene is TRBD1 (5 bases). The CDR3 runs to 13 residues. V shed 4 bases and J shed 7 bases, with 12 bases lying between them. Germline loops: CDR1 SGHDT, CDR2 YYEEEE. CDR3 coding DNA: TGTGCCAGCAGCGGGGACTGGGGGAACACCATATATTTT. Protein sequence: CASSGDWGNTIYF.

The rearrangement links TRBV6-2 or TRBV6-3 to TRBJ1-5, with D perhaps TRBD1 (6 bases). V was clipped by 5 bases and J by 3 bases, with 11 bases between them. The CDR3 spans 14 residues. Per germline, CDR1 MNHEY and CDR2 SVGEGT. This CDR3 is CASSQTGLNQPQHF. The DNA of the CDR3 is TGTGCCAGCAGTCAAACAGGGCTCAATCAGCCCCAGCATTTT.

CDR3 coding DNA: TGTGCCACCAGCAGTAAGACAGGGAGCAATCAGCCCCAGCATTTT. It translates to CATSSKTGSNQPQHF. The chain combines TRBV15 with TRBJ1-5, with 7 bases lining up with TRBD1. Germline assignment: CDR1 LNHNV and CDR2 YYDKDF (reference sequence). The CDR3 runs 15 residues. J lost 1 base, V lost 3 bases, and 3 bases had no gene match.

CDR3 loop: CASSVAASGGQHTQYF. DNA of the CDR3: TGTGCCAGCAGCGTCGCCGCCAGCGGGGGTCAACATACGCAGTATTTT. The chain combines TRBV5-4 with TRBJ2-3; 8 nucleotides align to TRBD2. The ends lost 4 bases at V and 7 bases at J; junction bases unmatched: 14. The CDR3 is made up of 16 amino acids. Germline V CDR1 and CDR2: SGHNT, YYREEE (reference sequence).

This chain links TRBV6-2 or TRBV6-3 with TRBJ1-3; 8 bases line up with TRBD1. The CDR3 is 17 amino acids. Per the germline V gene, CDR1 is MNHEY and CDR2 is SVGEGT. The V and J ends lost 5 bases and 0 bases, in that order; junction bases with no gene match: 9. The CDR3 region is CASSAGQGPISGNTIYF. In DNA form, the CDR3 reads TGTGCCAGCAGTGCCGGACAGGGACCTATCTCTGGAAACACCATATATTTT.